This T cell receptor beta chain was found in a study of human T cells and chemical hapten exposure. Time point: healthy volunteer bleed at 2 weeks. The starting material, unfractionated whole blood, was used for total RNA extraction. Trimming removed 3 bases from V and 6 bases from J; junction bases left unmatched: 1. The CDR3 is 14 amino acids. Germline lookup yields CDR1 SGHNT and CDR2 YENEEA. This clonotype showed up many times. Unique molecular identifiers were attached to individual cDNA molecules during library preparation. TCRdb passed the RACE reads through MiXCR, listing each CDR3 protein once. The data show some 90,000 distinct CDR3 sequences, just under 9% seen once.

The chain uses TRBV11-3 and TRBJ2-1, with TRBD2 matching 11 bases. The sequenced material came from whole blood. The origin of this receptor is a female donor in good health. Some clones in this sample may be carry-over from other donors' samples. The CDR3 spells CASSLGTSGNEQFF. As DNA, the CDR3 is TGTGCCAGCAGCTTGGGGACTAGCGGCAATGAGCAGTTCTTC.